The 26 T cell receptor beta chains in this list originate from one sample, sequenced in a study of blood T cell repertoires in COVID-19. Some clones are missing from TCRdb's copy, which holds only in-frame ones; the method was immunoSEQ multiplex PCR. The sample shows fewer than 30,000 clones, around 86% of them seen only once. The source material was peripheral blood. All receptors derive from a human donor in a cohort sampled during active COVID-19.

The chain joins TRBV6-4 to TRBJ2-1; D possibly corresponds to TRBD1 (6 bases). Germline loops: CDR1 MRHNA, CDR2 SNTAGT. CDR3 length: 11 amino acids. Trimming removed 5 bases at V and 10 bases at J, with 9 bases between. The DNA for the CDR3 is TGTGCCAGCAGTTCCCAGGGGGAGCAGTTCTTC. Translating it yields CASSSQGEQFF.

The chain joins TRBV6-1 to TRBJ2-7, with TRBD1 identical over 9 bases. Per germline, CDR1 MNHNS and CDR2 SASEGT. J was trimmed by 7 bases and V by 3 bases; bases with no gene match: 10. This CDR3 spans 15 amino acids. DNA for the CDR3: TGTGCCAGCAGTGACCGGGGACAGGGTAGAATTGAGCAGTACTTC. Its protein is CASSDRGQGRIEQYF.

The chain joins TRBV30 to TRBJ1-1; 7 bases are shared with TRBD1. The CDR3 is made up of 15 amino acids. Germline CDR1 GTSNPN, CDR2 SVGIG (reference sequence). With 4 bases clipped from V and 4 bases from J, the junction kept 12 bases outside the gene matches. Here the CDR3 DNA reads TGTGCCTGGACTTTTACAGGGACAGTGGGCACTGAAGCTTTCTTT. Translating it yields CAWTFTGTVGTEAFF. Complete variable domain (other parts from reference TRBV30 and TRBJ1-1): SQTIHQWPATLVQPVGSPLSLECTVEGTSNPNLYWYRQAAGRGLQLLFYSVGIGQISSEVPQNLSASRPQDRQFILSSKKLLLSDSGFYLCAWTFTGTVGTEAFFGQGTRLTVV.

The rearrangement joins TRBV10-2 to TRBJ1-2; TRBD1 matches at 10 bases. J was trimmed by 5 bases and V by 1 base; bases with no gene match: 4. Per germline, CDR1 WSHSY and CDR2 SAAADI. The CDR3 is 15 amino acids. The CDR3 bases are TGCGCCAGCAGTGAGTTTGGACAGGGGGTTTATGGCTACACCTTC. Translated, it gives CASSEFGQGVYGYTF.

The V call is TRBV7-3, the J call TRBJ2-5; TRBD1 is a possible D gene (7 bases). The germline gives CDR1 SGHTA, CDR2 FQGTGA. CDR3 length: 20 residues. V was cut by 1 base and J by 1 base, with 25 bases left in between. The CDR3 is CASSLIVGGKPGGGQETQYF. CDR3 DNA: TGTGCCAGCAGCTTAATTGTGGGCGGGAAACCAGGGGGAGGCCAAGAGACCCAGTACTTC.

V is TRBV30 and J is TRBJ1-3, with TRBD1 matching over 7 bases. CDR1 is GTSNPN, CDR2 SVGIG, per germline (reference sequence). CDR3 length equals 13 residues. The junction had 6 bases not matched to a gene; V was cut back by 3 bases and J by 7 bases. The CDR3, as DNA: TGTGCCTGGAGGACGACAGGGACCAACACCATATATTTT. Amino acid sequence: CAWRTTGTNTIYF.

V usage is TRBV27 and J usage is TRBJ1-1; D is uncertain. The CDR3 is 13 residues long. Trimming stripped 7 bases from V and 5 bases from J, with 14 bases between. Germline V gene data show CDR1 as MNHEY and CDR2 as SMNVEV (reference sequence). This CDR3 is CASTENVRTEAFF. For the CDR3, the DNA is TGTGCCAGCACCGAAAACGTGAGGACTGAAGCTTTCTTT.

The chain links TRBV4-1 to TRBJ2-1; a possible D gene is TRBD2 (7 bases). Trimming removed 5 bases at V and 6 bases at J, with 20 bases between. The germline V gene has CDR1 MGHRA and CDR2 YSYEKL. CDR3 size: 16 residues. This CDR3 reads CASSSLWGGVSNEQFF. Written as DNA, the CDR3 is TGCGCCAGCAGCAGCCTTTGGGGGGGCGTAAGCAATGAGCAGTTCTTC.

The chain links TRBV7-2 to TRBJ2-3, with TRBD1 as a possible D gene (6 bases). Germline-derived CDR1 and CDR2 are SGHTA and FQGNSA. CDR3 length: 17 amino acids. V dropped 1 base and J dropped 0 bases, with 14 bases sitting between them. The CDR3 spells CASSLVRWGQSTDTQYF. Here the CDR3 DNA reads TGTGCCAGCAGCTTAGTTAGGTGGGGGCAGAGCACAGATACGCAGTATTTT.

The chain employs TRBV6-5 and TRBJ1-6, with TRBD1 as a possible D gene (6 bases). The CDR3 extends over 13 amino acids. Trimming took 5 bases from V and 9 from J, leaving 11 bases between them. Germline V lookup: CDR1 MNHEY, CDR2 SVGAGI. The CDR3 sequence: CASSIQGFSPLHF. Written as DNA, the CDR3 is TGTGCCAGCAGTATACAGGGTTTTTCACCCCTCCACTTT.

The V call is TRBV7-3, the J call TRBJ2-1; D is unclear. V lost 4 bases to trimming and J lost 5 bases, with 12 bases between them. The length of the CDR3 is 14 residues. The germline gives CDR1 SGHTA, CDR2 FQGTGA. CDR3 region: CASSSPGRDNEQFF. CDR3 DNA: TGTGCCAGCAGCTCCCCAGGCAGAGACAATGAGCAGTTCTTC.

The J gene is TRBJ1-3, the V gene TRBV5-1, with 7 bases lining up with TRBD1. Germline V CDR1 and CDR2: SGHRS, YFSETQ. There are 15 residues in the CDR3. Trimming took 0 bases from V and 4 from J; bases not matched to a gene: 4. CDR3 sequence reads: CASSLGTGVGNTIYF. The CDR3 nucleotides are TGCGCCAGCAGCTTGGGTACAGGGGTCGGAAACACCATATATTTT.

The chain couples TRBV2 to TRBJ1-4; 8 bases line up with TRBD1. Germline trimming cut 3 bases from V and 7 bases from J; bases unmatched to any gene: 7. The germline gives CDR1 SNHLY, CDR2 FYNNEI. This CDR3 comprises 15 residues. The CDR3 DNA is TGTGCCAGCAGTGACAGGACAGGGCGGCGTGAAAAACTGTTTTTT. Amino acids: CASSDRTGRREKLFF.

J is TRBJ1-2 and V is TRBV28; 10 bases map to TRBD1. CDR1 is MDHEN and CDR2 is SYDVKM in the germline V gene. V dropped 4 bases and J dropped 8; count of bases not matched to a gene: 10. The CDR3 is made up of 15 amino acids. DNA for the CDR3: TGTGCCAGCAGTTACGCTAGGACAGGGGGGTTCGGCTACACCTTC. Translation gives CASSYARTGGFGYTF.

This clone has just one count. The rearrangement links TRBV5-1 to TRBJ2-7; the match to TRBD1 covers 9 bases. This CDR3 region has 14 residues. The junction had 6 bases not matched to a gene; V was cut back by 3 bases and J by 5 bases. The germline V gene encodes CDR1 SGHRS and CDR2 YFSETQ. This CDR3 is CASSSNRGRDEQYF. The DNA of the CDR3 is TGCGCCAGCAGCTCCAACAGGGGGCGCGACGAGCAGTACTTC.

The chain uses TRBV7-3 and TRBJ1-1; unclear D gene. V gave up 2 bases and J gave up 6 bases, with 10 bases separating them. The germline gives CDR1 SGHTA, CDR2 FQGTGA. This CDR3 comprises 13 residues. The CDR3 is CASSLWEGAEAFF. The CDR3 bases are TGTGCCAGCAGCTTATGGGAGGGCGCTGAAGCTTTCTTT. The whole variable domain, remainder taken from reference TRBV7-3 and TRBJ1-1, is GAGVSQTPSNKVTEKGKYVELRCDPISGHTALYWYRQSLGQGPEFLIYFQGTGAADDSGLPNDRFFAVRPEGSVSTLKIQRTERGDSAVYLCASSLWEGAEAFFGQGTRLTVV.

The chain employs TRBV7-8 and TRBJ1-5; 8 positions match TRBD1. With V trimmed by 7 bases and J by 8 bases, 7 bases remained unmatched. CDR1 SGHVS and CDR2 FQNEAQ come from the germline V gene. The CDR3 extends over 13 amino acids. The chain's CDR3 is CASTGGGGKPQHF. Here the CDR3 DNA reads TGTGCCAGCACAGGGGGCGGGGGAAAGCCCCAGCATTTT.

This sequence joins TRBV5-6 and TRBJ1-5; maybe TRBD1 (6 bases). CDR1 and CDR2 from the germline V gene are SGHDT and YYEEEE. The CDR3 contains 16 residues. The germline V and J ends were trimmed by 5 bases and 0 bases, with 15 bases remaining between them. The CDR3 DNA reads TGTGCCAGCAGAGCCGGGACAAGGTATAGCAATCAGCCCCAGCATTTT. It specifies CASRAGTRYSNQPQHF.

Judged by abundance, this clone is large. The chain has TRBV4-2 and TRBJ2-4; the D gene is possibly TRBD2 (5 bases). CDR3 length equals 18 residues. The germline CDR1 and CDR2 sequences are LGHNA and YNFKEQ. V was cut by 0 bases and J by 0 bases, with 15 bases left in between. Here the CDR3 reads CASSQEVEGISAKNIQYF. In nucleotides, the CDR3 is TGTGCCAGCAGCCAAGAAGTTGAGGGAATTTCAGCCAAAAACATTCAGTACTTC.

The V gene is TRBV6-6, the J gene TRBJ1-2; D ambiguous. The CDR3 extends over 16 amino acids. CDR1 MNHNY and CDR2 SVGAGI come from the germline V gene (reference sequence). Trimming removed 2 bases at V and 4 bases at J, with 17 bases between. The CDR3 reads CASSYPNQAAVYGYTF. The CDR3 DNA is TGTGCCAGCAGTTACCCTAATCAAGCGGCAGTCTATGGCTACACCTTC.

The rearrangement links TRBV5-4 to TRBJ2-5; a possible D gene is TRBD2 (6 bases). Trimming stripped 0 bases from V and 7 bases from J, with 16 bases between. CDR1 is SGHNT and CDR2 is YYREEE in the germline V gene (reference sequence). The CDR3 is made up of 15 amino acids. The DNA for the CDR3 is TGTGCCAGCAGCTTGGCCGGGCCTGTGGGGGGGACCCAGTACTTC. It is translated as CASSLAGPVGGTQYF.

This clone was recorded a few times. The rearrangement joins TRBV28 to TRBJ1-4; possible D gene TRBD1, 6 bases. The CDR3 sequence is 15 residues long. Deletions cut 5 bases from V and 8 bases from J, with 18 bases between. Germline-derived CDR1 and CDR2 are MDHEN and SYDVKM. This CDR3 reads CASSQGTLLGEKLFF. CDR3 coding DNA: TGTGCCAGCAGTCAGGGGACACTTCTAGGCGAAAAACTGTTTTTT.

CDR3 sequence (DNA): TGTGCCTGGAGAGGGGCAGGCCCCTATGGCTACACCTTC. It translates to CAWRGAGPYGYTF. The rearrangement uses TRBV30 and TRBJ1-2; tentatively, D is TRBD1 (5 bases). The CDR3 extends over 13 amino acids. V gave up 3 bases and J gave up 4 bases, with 12 bases separating them. Germline loops: CDR1 GTSNPN, CDR2 SVGIG (reference sequence).

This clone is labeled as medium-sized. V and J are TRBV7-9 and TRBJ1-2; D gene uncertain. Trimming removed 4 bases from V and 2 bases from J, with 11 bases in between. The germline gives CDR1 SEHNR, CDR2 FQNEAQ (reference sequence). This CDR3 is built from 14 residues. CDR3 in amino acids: CASSSSAANYGYTF. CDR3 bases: TGTGCCAGCAGCTCGTCGGCGGCCAACTATGGCTACACCTTC.

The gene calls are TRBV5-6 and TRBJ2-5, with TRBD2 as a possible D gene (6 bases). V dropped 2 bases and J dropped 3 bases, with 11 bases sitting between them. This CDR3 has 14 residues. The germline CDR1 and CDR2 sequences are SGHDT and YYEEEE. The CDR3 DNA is TGTGCCAGCAGCTTAGGAGGGAGTAAAGAGACCCAGTACTTC. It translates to CASSLGGSKETQYF.

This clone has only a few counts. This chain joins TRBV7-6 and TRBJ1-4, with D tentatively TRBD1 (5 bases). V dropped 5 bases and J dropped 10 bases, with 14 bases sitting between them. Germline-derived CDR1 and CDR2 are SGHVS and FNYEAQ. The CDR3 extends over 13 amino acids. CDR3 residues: CASSLGGAVKLFF. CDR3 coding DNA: TGTGCCAGCAGCCTGGGGGGAGCGGTAAAACTGTTTTTT.